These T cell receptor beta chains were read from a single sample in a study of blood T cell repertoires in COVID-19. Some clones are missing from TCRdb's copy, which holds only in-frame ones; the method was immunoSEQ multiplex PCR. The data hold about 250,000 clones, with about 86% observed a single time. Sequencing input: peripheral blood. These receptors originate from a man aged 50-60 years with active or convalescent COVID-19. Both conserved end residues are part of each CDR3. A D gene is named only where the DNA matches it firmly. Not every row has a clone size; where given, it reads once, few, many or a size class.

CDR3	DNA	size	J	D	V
CASSLRLAGGSDTQYF	TGTGCCAGCAGCTTACGACTAGCGGGGGGATCAGATACGCAGTATTTT	-	TRBJ2-3	TRBD2	TRBV7-8
CASSSSGRGVGEKLFF	TGTGCCAGCAGCTCGTCGGGTCGGGGGGTAGGCGAAAAACTGTTTTTT	few	TRBJ1-4	-	TRBV7-2
CASSALMSQPQHF	TGTGCCAGCAGTGCCCTAATGAGTCAGCCCCAGCATTTT	-	TRBJ1-5	-	TRBV2
CASSSYTGELFF	TGTGCCAGCAGCTCATACACCGGGGAGCTGTTTTTT	-	TRBJ2-2	-	TRBV11-3
CSCDWPSGYTF	TGCAGTTGTGACTGGCCCAGTGGCTACACCTTC	-	TRBJ1-2	-	TRBV20-1
CASSVGAGDTQYF	TGTGCCAGCAGCGTAGGAGCGGGGGATACGCAGTATTTT	-	TRBJ2-3	TRBD2	TRBV9
CASSYSGQGTEAFF	TGTGCCAGCAGTTACTCGGGACAGGGGACTGAAGCTTTCTTT	-	TRBJ1-1	TRBD1	TRBV6-6
CSVAGDAGRTNEKLFF	TGCAGCGTTGCGGGGGACGCCGGGAGGACTAATGAAAAACTGTTTTTT	-	TRBJ1-4	-	TRBV29-1
CASSPEQGGVNTEAFF	TGTGCCAGCAGCCCGGAACAGGGGGGAGTGAACACTGAAGCTTTCTTT	once	TRBJ1-1	TRBD1	TRBV4-2
CASSPPASGGSEQFF	TGTGCCAGCTCACCACCGGCGAGCGGGGGCAGTGAGCAGTTCTTC	once	TRBJ2-1	TRBD2	TRBV18
CATKARRQGDGELFF	TGTGCCACCAAAGCGAGGCGACAGGGCGACGGGGAGCTGTTTTTT	-	TRBJ2-2	TRBD1	TRBV24-1